This T cell receptor (beta chain) stems from a study of T cells after yellow fever vaccination. About the study: SMART-Seq v4 Ultra Low Input served to prepare low-cell-number fractions.

V lost 2 bases to trimming and J lost 4 bases, with 17 bases between them. This CDR3 has 16 amino acids. The V gene's germline CDR1 is LGHDT and CDR2 YNNKEL (reference sequence). Each CDR3 protein is one row after TCRdb ran MiXCR on the 5' RACE reads. This sample has some 300,000 distinct CDR3 sequences; about 10% occur once, and the top ten carry 3% to 3.5%. At least ten counts were recorded for this clonotype. Source: CD4+ T cells sorted from PBMCs, taken 5 days after the yellow fever booster vaccination. The source of this sequence is a man between 18 and 35 years old who received the YFV17D yellow fever vaccine. This chain joins TRBV3-1 and TRBJ1-2, with a possible D match to TRBD1 (6 bases). CDR3 sequence (DNA): TGTGCCAGCAGCCAACAAAGCAGGGGTTGGGGCTATGGCTACACCTTC. Residues: CASSQQSRGWGYGYTF.